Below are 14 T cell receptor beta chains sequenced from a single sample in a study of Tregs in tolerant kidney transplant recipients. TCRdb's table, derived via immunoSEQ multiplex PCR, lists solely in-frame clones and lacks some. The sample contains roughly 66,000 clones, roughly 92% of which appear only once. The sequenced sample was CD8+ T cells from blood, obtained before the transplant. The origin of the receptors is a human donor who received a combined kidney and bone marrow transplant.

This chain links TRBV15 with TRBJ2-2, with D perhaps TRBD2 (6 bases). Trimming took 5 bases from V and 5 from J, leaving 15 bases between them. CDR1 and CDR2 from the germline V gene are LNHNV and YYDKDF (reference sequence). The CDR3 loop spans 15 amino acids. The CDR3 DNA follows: TGTGCCACCAGCGGCGAGGGAAGCGGGACCGGGGAGCTGTTTTTT. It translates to CATSGEGSGTGELFF.

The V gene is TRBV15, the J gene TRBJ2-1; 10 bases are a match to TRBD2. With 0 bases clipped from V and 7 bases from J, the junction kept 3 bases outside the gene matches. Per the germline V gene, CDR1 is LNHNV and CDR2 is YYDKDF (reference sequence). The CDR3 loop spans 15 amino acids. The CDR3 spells CATSRDQGLANEQFF. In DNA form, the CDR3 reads TGTGCCACCAGCAGAGATCAGGGACTAGCGAATGAGCAGTTCTTC.

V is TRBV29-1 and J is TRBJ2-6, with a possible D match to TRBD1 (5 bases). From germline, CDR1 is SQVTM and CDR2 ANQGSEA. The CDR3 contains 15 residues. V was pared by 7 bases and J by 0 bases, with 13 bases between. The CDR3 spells CSGFTGNSGANVLTF. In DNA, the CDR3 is TGCAGCGGATTTACAGGAAACTCTGGGGCCAACGTCCTGACTTTC.

The CDR3 DNA follows: TGTGCCAGCAGCCCCCTTCCTTTCACTGGCGAGCAGTACTTC. Its protein product is CASSPLPFTGEQYF. The chain couples TRBV13 to TRBJ2-7, with D hard to call. Germline V gene sequence: CDR1 PRHDT, CDR2 FYEKMQ (reference sequence). V shed 5 bases and J shed 6 bases, with 17 bases lying between them. The CDR3 totals 14 residues.

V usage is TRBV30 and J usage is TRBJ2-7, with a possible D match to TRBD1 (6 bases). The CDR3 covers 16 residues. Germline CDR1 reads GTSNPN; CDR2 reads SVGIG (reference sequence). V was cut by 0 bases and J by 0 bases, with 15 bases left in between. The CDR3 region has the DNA TGTGCCTGGAGTGTACTGGAGACAGGAAGCTCCTACGAGCAGTACTTC. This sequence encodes CAWSVLETGSSYEQYF.

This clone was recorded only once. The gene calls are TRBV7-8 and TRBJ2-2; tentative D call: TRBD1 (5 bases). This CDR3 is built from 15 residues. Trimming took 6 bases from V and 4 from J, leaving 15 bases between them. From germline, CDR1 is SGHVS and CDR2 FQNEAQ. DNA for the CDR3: TGTGCCAGCAGGCCTGCTCAGGGTGGCACCGGGGAGCTGTTTTTT. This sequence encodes CASRPAQGGTGELFF.

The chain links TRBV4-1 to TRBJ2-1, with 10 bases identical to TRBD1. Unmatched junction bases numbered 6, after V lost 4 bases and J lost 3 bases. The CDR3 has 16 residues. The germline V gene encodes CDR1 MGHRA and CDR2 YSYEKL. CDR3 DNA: TGCGCCAGCAGCCGAGAGGACAGGGGGATCTACAATGAGCAGTTCTTC. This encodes CASSREDRGIYNEQFF.

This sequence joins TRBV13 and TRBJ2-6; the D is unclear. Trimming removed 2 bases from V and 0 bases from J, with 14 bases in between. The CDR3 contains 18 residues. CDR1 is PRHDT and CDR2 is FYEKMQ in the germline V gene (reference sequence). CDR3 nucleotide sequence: TGTGCCAGCAGCTTATCTATGGGTGAGGACTCTGGGGCCAACGTCCTGACTTTC. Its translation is CASSLSMGEDSGANVLTF.

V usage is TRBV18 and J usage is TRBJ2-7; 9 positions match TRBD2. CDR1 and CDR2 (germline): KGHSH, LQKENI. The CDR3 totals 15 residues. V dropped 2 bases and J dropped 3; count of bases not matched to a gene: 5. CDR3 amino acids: CASSPVASGDYEQYF. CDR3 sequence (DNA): TGTGCCAGCTCACCAGTTGCTAGCGGGGACTACGAGCAGTACTTC.

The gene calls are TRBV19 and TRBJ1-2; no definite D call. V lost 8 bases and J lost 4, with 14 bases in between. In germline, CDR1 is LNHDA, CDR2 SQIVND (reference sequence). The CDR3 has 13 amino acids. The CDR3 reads CASDNQTPYGYTF. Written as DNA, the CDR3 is TGTGCCAGTGATAATCAGACACCCTATGGCTACACCTTC. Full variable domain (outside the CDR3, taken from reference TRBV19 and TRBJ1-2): DGGITQSPKYLFRKEGQNVTLSCEQNLNHDAMYWYRQDPGQGLRLIYYSQIVNDFQKGDIAEGYSVSREKKESFPLTVTSAQKNPTAFYLCASDNQTPYGYTFGSGTRLTVV.

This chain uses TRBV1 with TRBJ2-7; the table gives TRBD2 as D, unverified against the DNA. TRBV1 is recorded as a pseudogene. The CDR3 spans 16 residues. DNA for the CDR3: TGCACCAGCAGCCAAGACGAGCGGGGCTCCTCCTACGAGCAGTACTTC. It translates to CTSSQDERGSSYEQYF.

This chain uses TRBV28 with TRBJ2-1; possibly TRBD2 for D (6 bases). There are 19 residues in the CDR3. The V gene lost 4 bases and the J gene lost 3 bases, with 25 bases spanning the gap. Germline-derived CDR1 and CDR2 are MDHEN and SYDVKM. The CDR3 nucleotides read TGTGCCAGCAGTTCTCTCAGGTCGGGTAGCGGTGGGGTCTACAATGAGCAGTTCTTC. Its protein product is CASSSLRSGSGGVYNEQFF.

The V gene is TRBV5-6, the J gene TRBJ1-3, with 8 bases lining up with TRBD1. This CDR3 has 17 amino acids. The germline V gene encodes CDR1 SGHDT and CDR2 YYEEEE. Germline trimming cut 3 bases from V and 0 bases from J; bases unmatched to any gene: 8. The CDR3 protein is CASSSMGTGFSGNTIYF. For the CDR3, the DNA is TGTGCCAGCAGCTCGATGGGGACAGGTTTCTCTGGAAACACCATATATTTT.

The CDR3, as DNA: TGCGCCAGCAGCCAAGATAGGAGGAACACTGAAGCTTTCTTT. Protein product: CASSQDRRNTEAFF. V gene TRBV4-1 combines with J gene TRBJ1-1; D unresolved. Looked up from germline, CDR1 is MGHRA and CDR2 is YSYEKL. V lost 0 bases and J 1 base, leaving 6 bases between the germline ends. The CDR3 has 14 amino acids.